This T cell receptor (beta chain) stems from a study of shared clonotypes between healthy human individuals. In the study overall: Samples came from a couple of female and three male donors aged 18 to 49. CD8 memory received one plate per donor, CD8 naive two, CD4 memory three and CD4 naive three.

Every subset had its genomic DNA shared out evenly among several immunoSEQ plates. Generated by immunoSEQ multiplex PCR, the TCRdb table keeps only in-frame clones and is missing some. This table holds millions of clones, 85% to 95% found once. Points on this clone: This CDR3 is also generated by other DNA sequences in the sample.

V lost 5 bases to trimming and J lost 0 bases; unmatched junction nucleotides: 5. Germline values: CDR1 MNHEY, CDR2 SMNVEV (reference sequence). The CDR3 is made up of 15 amino acids. Both subsets, CD45RA+ naive and CD45RA-negative memory, were split from the CD4+ cells. The sequencing input was naive CD4+ T cells sorted from blood. Subset reported: CD45RA+ positively selected. This TCR was sampled from a man aged 18 to 29 in good health. This chain uses TRBV27 with TRBJ2-3, with 7 bases lining up with TRBD2. CDR3 DNA sequence: TGTGCCAGCAGTCCTCTGGGAGGGAGCACAGATACGCAGTATTTT. It specifies CASSPLGGSTDTQYF.